The 8 T cell receptor beta chains below come from one sample, sequenced in a study of radiation and T cells in renal cell carcinoma (dated by TCRdb to 2019 to 2021). The time point label, read with the paper, signifies: blood 4 weeks post-SBRT, at nephrectomy. The sample's treatment or condition label is to be understood as: 15 Gy SBRT to primary tumor, nephrectomy 4 weeks later. Libraries were built with the immunoSEQ multiplex PCR assay. The clones in this table, taken by TCRdb from immuneACCESS, are in-frame only. Not every clone is retained; where verified, under half of the shortfall comes from an unresolved V gene, and the cause of the rest is unknown. Across this sample there are approximately 90,000 clones, with around four fifths seen only once. The ten top clones hold 9.4% of the sample. This sample comprised blood, obtained from a patient whose treatment included radiotherapy and nephrectomy. Receptors were obtained from a man between 50 and 59 years old with renal cell carcinoma.

The rearrangement links TRBV25-1 to TRBJ1-3; weak D call: TRBD1 (5 bases). Trimming stripped 2 bases from V and 9 bases from J, with 20 bases between. This CDR3 is built from 16 residues. CDR1 is MGHDK, CDR2 SYGVNS, per germline. This chain's CDR3 is CASSEGGNLGETTIYF. The CDR3 DNA reads TGTGCCAGCAGTGAAGGGGGGAATCTGGGTGAGACCACCATATATTTT.

The chain carries TRBV27 and TRBJ1-2; no clear D gene. Looked up from germline, CDR1 is MNHEY and CDR2 is SMNVEV (reference sequence). The CDR3 consists of 16 residues. V was trimmed by 7 bases and J by 4 bases, leaving 22 bases between them. CDR3 residues: CASKPNFGRILYGYTF. CDR3 DNA sequence: TGTGCCAGCAAGCCAAATTTCGGGAGGATCCTCTATGGCTACACCTTC.

V and J are TRBV5-4 and TRBJ2-7; D tentatively reads TRBD1 or TRBD2 (6 bases each). V dropped 0 bases and J dropped 0 bases, with 13 bases sitting between them. Germline V gives CDR1 SGHNT, CDR2 YYREEE (reference sequence). This CDR3 has 16 residues. In DNA, the CDR3 is TGTGCCAGCAGCTTGGGGGGGGCCAGGAGCTCCTACGAGCAGTACTTC. It translates to CASSLGGARSSYEQYF.

V gene TRBV5-4 combines with J gene TRBJ1-2; tentatively, D is TRBD1 (6 bases). The V gene lost 1 base and the J gene lost 2 bases, with 12 bases spanning the gap. This CDR3 is 15 amino acids long. The germline CDR1 and CDR2 sequences are SGHNT and YYREEE (reference sequence). The DNA for the CDR3 is TGTGCCAGCAGCTTGAAAGGGGGTCGGAACTATGGCTACACCTTC. It encodes CASSLKGGRNYGYTF.

This clone was counted a few times. The V gene is TRBV5-1, the J gene TRBJ2-3; no reliable D call. The CDR3 length is 14 residues. CDR1 SGHRS and CDR2 YFSETQ come from the germline V gene. V was trimmed by 2 bases and J by 0 bases, leaving 7 bases between them. The CDR3 loop reads CASSFTESTDTQYF. In DNA, the CDR3 is TGCGCCAGCAGCTTTACAGAGAGCACAGATACGCAGTATTTT.

The chain is built from TRBV7-9 and TRBJ1-1; unclear D gene. Germline CDR1 and CDR2: SEHNR and FQNEAQ (reference sequence). V lost 8 bases and J lost 3, with 13 bases in between. This CDR3 contains 13 residues. The CDR3: CASVRIEHTEAFF. The CDR3 nucleotides read TGTGCCAGCGTCCGTATCGAGCACACTGAAGCTTTCTTT.

The chain couples TRBV5-1 to TRBJ1-4; D might be TRBD1 (5 bases). CDR3 size: 17 residues. Germline lookup yields CDR1 SGHRS and CDR2 YFSETQ. Trimming stripped 0 bases from V and 0 bases from J, with 12 bases between. CDR3 residues: CASSLGTSQATNEKLFF. For the CDR3, the DNA is TGCGCCAGCAGCTTGGGGACATCACAGGCAACTAATGAAAAACTGTTTTTT.

The chain uses TRBV4-2 and TRBJ2-5, with 10 bases identical to TRBD2. Germline CDR1 is LGHNA and CDR2 is YNFKEQ. V shed 5 bases, J shed 6 bases, and the junction held 9 bases outside the gene matches. The CDR3 totals 15 residues. In nucleotides, the CDR3 is TGTGCCAGCAGCTCAGGCCTAGCGGGGGAGAAGACCCAGTACTTC. Residues: CASSSGLAGEKTQYF.